The clone carrying this T cell receptor (beta chain) showed up just a few times. The data are from a study of cytomegalovirus exposure and HLA in healthy donors. PCR primers comprised 60 Vbeta and 13 Jbeta primers. Repertoires were generated with immunoSEQ multiplex PCR, while TCRdb's copy carries only in-frame clones and drops some. The sample shows tens of thousands of clones, about 78% of them seen only once. Sequenced input: PBMCs. This sequence originates from a woman aged 25 to 39 in good health and CMV-seronegative.

As DNA, the CDR3 is TGCGCCAGCAGCTTAGACAGGGGGCAGGGCACTGAAGCTTTCTTT. This gives the protein CASSLDRGQGTEAFF. This chain joins TRBV5-1 and TRBJ1-1; 10 nucleotides match TRBD1. Per germline, CDR1 SGHRS and CDR2 YFSETQ. The CDR3 totals 15 residues. The V gene end was trimmed by 2 bases and the J gene end by 4 bases; junction bases not matched to a gene: 5.